This TCR beta chain was recorded in a study of type 1 regulatory T cells. One entry per CDR3 protein, called by TCRdb with MiXCR from the reads. Of about 62,000 distinct CDR3 sequences listed, less than 70% are singletons. Study conclusions and caveats: Type 1 regulatory T cells had a more restricted TCR repertoire than non-type 1 regulatory T cells.

As concerns this clonotype: Its specificity is not known.

The receptor comes from a human donor in good health. Sequencing was carried out using cultured non-Tr1 T cells, either the whole culture or a sorted T cell fraction (not recorded which).

The CDR3 DNA sequence: TGTGCCAGCAGCCACCACAGGGACAATCAGCCCCAGCATTTT. Its protein product is CASSHHRDNQPQHF. The V and J genes are TRBV5-5 and TRBJ1-5, with D perhaps matching TRBD1 (6 bases). The V and J ends lost 4 bases and 3 bases respectively, with 11 bases between them. The CDR3 has 14 amino acids. CDR1 is SGHKS, CDR2 YYEKEE, per germline (reference sequence).